The source of this T cell receptor (beta chain) is a study of CD8+ T cells in alopecia areata. Overall study: Treated patients were given 5 to 10 mg oral tofacitinib twice daily.

Note on this clone: Its antigen is as yet unknown.

Regarding treatment: oral pan-JAK inhibitor, 5-10 mg twice daily. It was from alopecia areata patients that lesional scalp punch biopsies and peripheral blood were collected. Germline V lookup: CDR1 GTSNPN, CDR2 SVGIG (reference sequence). The CDR3 covers 13 residues. The V end lost 4 bases, the J end lost 4 bases, and 13 bases lay between the germline ends. Points from the study as a whole: Scalp and blood samples kept many expanded lesional clones throughout tofacitinib. Tofacitinib yielded significantly lower scalp clonality and fewer expanded CD8+ clones among the top 100.

Isolated RNA was reverse transcribed into cDNA used as the sequencing template. Data came from immunoSEQ multiplex PCR; TCRdb stores just in-frame clones and leaves some out. This sample has 90,000 to 150,000 clones, with 53% found just once. The gene calls are TRBV30 and TRBJ1-1; perhaps TRBD1 as D (6 bases). This clonotype was obtained from a human donor with alopecia areata. This sample comprised CD4+ T cells sorted from blood, obtained at week 4, from a patient treated with tofacitinib. The CDR3 DNA reads TGTGCCTGGAATACAGGGCCGGGCACTGAAGCTTTCTTT. Protein product: CAWNTGPGTEAFF.